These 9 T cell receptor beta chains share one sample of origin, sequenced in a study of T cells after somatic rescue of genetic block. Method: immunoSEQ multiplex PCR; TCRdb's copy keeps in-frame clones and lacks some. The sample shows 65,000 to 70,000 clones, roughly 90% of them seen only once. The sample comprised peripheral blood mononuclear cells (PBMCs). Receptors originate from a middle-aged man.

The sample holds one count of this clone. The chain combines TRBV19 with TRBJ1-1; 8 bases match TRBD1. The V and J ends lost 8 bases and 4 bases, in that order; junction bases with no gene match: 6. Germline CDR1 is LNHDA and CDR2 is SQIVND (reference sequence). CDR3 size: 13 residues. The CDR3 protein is CASGTQGVTEAFF. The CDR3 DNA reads TGTGCCAGTGGGACACAGGGGGTCACTGAAGCTTTCTTT.

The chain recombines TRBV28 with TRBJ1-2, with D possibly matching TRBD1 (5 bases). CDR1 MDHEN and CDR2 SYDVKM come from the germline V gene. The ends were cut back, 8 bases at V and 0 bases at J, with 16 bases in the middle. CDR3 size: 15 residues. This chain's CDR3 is CASLGALTTNYGYTF. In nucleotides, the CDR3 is TGTGCCAGCCTCGGGGCACTTACTACTAACTATGGCTACACCTTC.

As DNA, the CDR3 is TGCGCCAGCAGCTTGAAAGGGGGCGAGGAAGATACGCAGTATTTT. It codes for CASSLKGGEEDTQYF. The chain joins TRBV5-1 to TRBJ2-3; 7 nucleotides line up with TRBD1. CDR1 is SGHRS, CDR2 YFSETQ, per germline. This CDR3 region has 15 residues. After removal of 1 base from V and 5 bases from J, the junction contained 7 bases not matched to a gene.

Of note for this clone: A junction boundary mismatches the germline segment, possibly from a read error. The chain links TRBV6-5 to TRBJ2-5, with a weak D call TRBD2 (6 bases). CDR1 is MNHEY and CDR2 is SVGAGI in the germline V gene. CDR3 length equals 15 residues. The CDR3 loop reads CASSYYGRLGEAQYF. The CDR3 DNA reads TGTGCCAGCAGTTACTATGGGAGGTTGGGAGAGGCCCAGTACTTC.

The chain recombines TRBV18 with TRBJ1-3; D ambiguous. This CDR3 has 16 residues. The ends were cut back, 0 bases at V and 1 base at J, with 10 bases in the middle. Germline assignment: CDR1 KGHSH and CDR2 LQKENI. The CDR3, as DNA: TGTGCCAGCTCACCACCGTCGGCGGATTCTGGAAACACCATATATTTT. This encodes CASSPPSADSGNTIYF.

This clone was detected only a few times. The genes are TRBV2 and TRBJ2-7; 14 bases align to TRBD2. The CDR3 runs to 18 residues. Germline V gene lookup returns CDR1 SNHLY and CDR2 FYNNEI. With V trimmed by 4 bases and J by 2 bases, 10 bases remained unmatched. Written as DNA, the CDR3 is TGTGCCAGCAGTGCACTCGGGACTAGCGGGAGTATAGCCTACGAGCAGTACTTC. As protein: CASSALGTSGSIAYEQYF.

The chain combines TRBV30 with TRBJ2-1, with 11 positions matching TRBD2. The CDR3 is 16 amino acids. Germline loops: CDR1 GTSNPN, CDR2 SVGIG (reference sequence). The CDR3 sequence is CISGRAEEASYNEQFF. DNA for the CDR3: TGTATTAGCGGGAGGGCCGAGGAGGCATCCTACAATGAGCAGTTCTTC.

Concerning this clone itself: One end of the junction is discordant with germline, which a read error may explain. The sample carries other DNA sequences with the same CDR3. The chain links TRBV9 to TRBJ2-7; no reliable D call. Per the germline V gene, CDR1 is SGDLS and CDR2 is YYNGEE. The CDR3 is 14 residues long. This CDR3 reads CASSVDWSSYEQYF. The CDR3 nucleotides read TGTGCCAGCAGCGTAGACTGGAGCTCCTACGAGCAATACTTC.

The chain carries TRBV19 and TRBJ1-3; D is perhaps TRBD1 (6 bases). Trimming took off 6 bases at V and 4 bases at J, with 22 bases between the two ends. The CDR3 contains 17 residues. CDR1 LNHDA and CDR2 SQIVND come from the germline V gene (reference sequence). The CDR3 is CASSKSTGGAEGNTIYF. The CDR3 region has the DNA TGTGCCAGTAGCAAGAGTACCGGGGGGGCCGAAGGAAACACCATATATTTT.